This TCR beta chain was obtained from a study of blood T cell repertoires in COVID-19. Study context: Nucleic acid was either cDNA or gDNA, and it came from T cells, B-cell-depleted T cells, or PBMCs.

Authors' data handling: Reference gene primer amplification yielded estimated nucleated cell counts. The method was immunoSEQ multiplex PCR; TCRdb's version includes in-frame clones alone and lacks a portion of them. The V and J calls and the clone size are those of that table, but D and trimming were determined from the DNA. Of fewer than 85,000 clones detected, about 88% appear once; the ten largest clones hold under 6%. The source is a human donor in a cohort sampled during active COVID-19. The sample comprised peripheral blood.

The CDR3 nucleotides are TGTGCCACCAGCAGAGGAGGACTAAGCTCCTACAATGAGCAGTTCTTC. It yields the protein CATSRGGLSSYNEQFF. This rearrangement joins TRBV15 to TRBJ2-1; tentative D call: TRBD2 (6 bases). Per germline, CDR1 LNHNV and CDR2 YYDKDF (reference sequence). The CDR3 has 16 residues. Trimming left V 1 base short and J 0 bases short, with 10 bases between.